The present T cell receptor beta chain was sequenced within a study of T cells in Graves' hyperthyroidism and ophthalmopathy. Researchers took RNA transcripts and amplified the TCR beta CDR3 regions from them. HTBI primers were the set used in a first-round RT-PCR of the TCR CDR3. Using its own MiXCR run on the multiplex PCR reads, TCRdb lists one record per CDR3 protein. The repertoire holds 550,000 to 600,000 distinct CDR3 sequences, with around 45% as singletons. J gave up 7 bases and V 6 bases, and 9 bases lay outside the gene matches. The CDR3 consists of 14 residues. The V gene's germline CDR1 is MDHEN and CDR2 SYDVKM.

The TCR originated in an adult woman with Graves' disease, either hyperthyroidism or ophthalmopathy (not recorded which). The chain joins TRBV28 to TRBJ1-5, with 7 bases identical to TRBD1. The sequencing input was peripheral blood or thyroid tissue (not recorded which). The DNA for the CDR3 is TGTGCCAGCAGGACAGACAGGGATCGGCAGCCCCAGCATTTT. It specifies CASRTDRDRQPQHF.